A single sample is the source of the 4 T cell receptor beta chains below, sequenced in a study of blood T cells in healthy people across ages. Primers used in a second PCR of about 6 to 12 cycles were a sample-barcoded 5' primer and a J-beta primer mix. TCRdb re-derived calls from the 5' RACE reads in MiXCR, one entry per CDR3 protein. The sample comprises 1.5 million to 2 million distinct CDR3 sequences, about 35% of which are singletons, and 10% to 12% rests with the top ten. The sequencing sample was made of blood. These receptor sequences come from a woman aged 30 to 39 in good health.

The J gene is TRBJ2-1, the V gene TRBV6-2 or TRBV6-3; TRBD2 matches 8 bases. Germline V gene sequence: CDR1 MNHEY, CDR2 SVGEGT. Unmatched junction bases numbered 36, after V lost 6 bases and J lost 8 bases. The CDR3 contains 23 residues. The CDR3 DNA reads TGTGCCAGCAGACTAGCGGATCTCTCCGCGAAGGGCGGTTGGATGGAGAGATGGGATGAGCAGTTCTTC. This translates into CASRLADLSAKGGWMERWDEQFF.

V is TRBV27 and J is TRBJ2-5, with 11 positions matching TRBD2. The DNA end lines up better with TRBJ2-7; the J call may be wrong. Germline loops: CDR1 MNHEY, CDR2 SMNVEV (reference sequence). The CDR3 runs to 14 residues. CDR3 bases: TGTGCCAGCAGTCCCAGCCTAGCGGGAGGCGAGCAGTACTTC. Translation: CASSPSLAGGEQYF.

The rearrangement uses TRBV29-1 and TRBJ2-3; perhaps TRBD2 as D (6 bases). The ends were cut back, 2 bases at V and 2 bases at J, with 14 bases in the middle. CDR3 length: 15 residues. CDR1 is SQVTM, CDR2 ANQGSEA, per germline. The CDR3 is CSVERLGELTDTQYF. In DNA form, the CDR3 reads TGCAGCGTTGAACGACTAGGAGAACTCACAGATACGCAGTATTTT.

This clonotype was found a few times. V is TRBV4-2 and J is TRBJ2-3; TRBD2 agrees at 9 bases. CDR3 length: 16 amino acids. Germline lookup yields CDR1 LGHNA and CDR2 YNFKEQ. V lost 3 bases, J lost 6 bases, and 10 bases stayed unmatched. This CDR3 reads CASSQGLSGSRDTQYF. CDR3 DNA sequence: TGTGCCAGCAGCCAGGGTCTTAGCGGGAGTCGGGATACGCAGTATTTT.